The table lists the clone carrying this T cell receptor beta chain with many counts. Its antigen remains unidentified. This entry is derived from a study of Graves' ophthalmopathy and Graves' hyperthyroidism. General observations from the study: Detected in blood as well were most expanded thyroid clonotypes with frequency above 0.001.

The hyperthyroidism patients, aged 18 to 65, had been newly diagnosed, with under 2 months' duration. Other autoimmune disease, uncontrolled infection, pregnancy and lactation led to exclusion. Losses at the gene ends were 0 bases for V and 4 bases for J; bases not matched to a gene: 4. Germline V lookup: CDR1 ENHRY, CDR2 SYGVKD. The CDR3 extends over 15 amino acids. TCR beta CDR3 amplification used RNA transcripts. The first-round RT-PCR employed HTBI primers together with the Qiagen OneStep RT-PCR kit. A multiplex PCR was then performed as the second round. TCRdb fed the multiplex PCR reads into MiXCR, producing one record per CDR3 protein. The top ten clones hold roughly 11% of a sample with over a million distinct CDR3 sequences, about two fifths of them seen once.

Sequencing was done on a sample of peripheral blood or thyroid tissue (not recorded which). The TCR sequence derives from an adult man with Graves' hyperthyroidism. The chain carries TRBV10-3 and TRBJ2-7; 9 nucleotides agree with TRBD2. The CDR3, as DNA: TGTGCCATCAGTGAGTCGGCGGCGGGAGGGTACGAGCAGTACTTC. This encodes CAISESAAGGYEQYF.